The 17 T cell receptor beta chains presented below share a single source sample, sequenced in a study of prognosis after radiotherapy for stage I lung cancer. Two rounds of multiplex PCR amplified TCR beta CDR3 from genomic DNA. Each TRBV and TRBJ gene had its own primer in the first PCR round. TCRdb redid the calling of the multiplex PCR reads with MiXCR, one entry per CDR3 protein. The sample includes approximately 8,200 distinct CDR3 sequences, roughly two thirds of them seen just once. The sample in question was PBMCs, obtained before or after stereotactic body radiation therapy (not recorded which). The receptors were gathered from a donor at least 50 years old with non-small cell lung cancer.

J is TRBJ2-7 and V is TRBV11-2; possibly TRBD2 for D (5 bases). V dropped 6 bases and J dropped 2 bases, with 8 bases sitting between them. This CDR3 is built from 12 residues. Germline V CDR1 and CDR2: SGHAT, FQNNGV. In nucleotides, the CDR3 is TGTGCCAGCAGACAGACTACCTACGAGCAGTACTTC. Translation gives CASRQTTYEQYF. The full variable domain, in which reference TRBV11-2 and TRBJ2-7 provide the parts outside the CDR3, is EAGVAQSPRYKIIEKRQSVAFWCNPISGHATLYWYQQILGQGPKLLIQFQNNGVVDDSQLPKDRFSAERLKGVDSTLKIQPAKLEDSAVYLCASRQTTYEQYFGPGTRLTVT.

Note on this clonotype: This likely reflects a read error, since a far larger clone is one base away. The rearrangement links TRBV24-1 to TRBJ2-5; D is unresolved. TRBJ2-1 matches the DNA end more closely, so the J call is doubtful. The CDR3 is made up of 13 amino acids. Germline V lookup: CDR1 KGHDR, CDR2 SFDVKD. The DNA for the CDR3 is TGTGCCACCAGTGAAGCCATAGGACATGAGCAGTTCTTC. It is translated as CATSEAIGHEQFF.

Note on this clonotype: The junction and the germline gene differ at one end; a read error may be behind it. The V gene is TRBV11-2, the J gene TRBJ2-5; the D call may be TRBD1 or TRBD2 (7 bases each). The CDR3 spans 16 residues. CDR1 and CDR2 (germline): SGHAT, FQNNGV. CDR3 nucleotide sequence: TGTGCCAGCAGCTTAGGAGCCAGGGGGGGGCAAGAGATCCAGTACTTC. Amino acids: CASSLGARGGQEIQYF.

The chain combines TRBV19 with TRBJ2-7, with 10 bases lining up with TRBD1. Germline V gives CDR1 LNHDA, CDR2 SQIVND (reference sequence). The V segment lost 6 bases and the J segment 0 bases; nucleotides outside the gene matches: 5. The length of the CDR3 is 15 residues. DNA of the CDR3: TGTGCCAGTAGCCCCCGGGACAGGGGCTCCTACGAGCAGTACTTC. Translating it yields CASSPRDRGSYEQYF.

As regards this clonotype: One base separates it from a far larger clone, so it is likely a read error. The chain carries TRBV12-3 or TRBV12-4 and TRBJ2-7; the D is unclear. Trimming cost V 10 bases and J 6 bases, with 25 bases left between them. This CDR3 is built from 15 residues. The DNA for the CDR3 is TGTGCCATCAGCGACACATGTGGATTTTACGGCGAGCAGTACTTC. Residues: CAISDTCGFYGEQYF.

The CDR3 loop reads CASRIDRLSYNEQFF. The DNA for the CDR3 is TGTGCCAGTAGAATTGACAGACTCTCCTACAATGAGCAGTTCTTC. The chain employs TRBV19 and TRBJ2-1; weak D call: TRBD1 (5 bases). The V end lost 6 bases, the J end lost 0 bases, and 12 bases lay between the germline ends. CDR1 and CDR2 (germline): LNHDA, SQIVND (reference sequence). This CDR3 region has 15 residues. Drawing the rest from reference TRBV19 and TRBJ2-1, the complete variable domain is DGGITQSPKYLFRKEGQNVTLSCEQNLNHDAMYWYRQDPGQGLRLIYYSQIVNDFQKGDIAEGYSVSREKKESFPLTVTSAQKNPTAFYLCASRIDRLSYNEQFFGPGTRLTVL.

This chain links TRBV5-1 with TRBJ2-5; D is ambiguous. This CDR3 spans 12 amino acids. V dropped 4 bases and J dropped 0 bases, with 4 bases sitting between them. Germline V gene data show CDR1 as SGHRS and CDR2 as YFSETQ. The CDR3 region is CASSIHQETQYF. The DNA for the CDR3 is TGCGCCAGCAGCATACACCAAGAGACCCAGTACTTC.

The CDR3 DNA reads as TGTGCCTGGAGAAGGCTGGCCTATGGCTACACCTTC. Encoded protein: CAWRRLAYGYTF. V usage is TRBV30 and J usage is TRBJ1-2; D ambiguous. Trimming took 3 bases from V and 4 from J, leaving 9 bases between them. The CDR3 is 12 amino acids. The germline V gene encodes CDR1 GTSNPN and CDR2 SVGIG (reference sequence).

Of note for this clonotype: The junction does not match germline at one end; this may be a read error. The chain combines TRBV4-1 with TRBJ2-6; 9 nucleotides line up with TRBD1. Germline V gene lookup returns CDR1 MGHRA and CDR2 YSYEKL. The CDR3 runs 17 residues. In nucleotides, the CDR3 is TGCGCCAGCAGCCAGGGGACAGGGCAACCTGGGGCCAACGTCATGACTTTC. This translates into CASSQGTGQPGANVMTF.

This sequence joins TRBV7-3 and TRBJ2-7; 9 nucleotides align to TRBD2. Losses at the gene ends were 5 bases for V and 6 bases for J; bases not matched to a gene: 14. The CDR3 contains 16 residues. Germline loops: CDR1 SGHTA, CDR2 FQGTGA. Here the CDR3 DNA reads TGTGCCAGCAGCCCGGGGACTAGCAGCAGATCGGGCGAGCAGTACTTC. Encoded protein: CASSPGTSSRSGEQYF. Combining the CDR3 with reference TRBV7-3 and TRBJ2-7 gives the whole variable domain GAGVSQTPSNKVTEKGKYVELRCDPISGHTALYWYRQSLGQGPEFLIYFQGTGAADDSGLPNDRFFAVRPEGSVSTLKIQRTERGDSAVYLCASSPGTSSRSGEQYFGPGTRLTVT.

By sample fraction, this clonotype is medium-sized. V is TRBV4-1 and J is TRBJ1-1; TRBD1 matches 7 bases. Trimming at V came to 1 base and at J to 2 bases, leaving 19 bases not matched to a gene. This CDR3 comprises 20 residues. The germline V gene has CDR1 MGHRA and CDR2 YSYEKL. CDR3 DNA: TGCGCCAGCAGCCAAGTTATGGTACAGGGGCCAGCGGAAAAAAACACTGAAGCTTTCTTT. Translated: CASSQVMVQGPAEKNTEAFF.

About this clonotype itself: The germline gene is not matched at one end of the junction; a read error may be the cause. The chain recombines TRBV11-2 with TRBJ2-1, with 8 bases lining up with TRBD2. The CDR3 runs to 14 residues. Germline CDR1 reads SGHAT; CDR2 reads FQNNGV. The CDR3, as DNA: TGTGCCAGCAGTTTAGCGGGAAGACTCAATGAGCAGTTCTTC. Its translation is CASSLAGRLNEQFF.

CDR3 sequence: CASSHAGELFF. CDR3 DNA: TGTGCCAGCAGCCATGCCGGGGAGCTGTTTTTT. The V and J genes are TRBV3-1 and TRBJ2-2; no clear D. CDR1 is LGHDT, CDR2 YNNKEL, per germline (reference sequence). This CDR3 spans 11 amino acids. Between the trimmed V and J ends, which lost 3 bases and 6 bases, there was a span of 2 bases. Using reference TRBV3-1 and TRBJ2-2 for the parts outside the CDR3, the full variable domain is DTAVSQTPKYLVTQMGNDKSIKCEQNLGHDTMYWYKQDSKKFLKIMFSYNNKELIINETVPNRFSPKSPDKAHLNLHINSLELGDSAVYFCASSHAGELFFGEGSRLTVL.

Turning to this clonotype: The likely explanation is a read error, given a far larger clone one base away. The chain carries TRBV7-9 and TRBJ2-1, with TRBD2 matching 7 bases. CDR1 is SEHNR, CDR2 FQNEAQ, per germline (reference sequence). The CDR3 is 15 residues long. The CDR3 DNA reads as TGTGCCAGCAGCACCTCTAGCGGTCCGGTTAGTGAGCAGTTATTC. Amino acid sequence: CASSTSSGPVSEQLF.

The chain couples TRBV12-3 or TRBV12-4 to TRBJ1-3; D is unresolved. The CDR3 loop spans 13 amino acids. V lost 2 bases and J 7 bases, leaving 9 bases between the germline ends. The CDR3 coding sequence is TGTGCCAGCAGTTTAAACAGATGGAACACCATATATTTT. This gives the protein CASSLNRWNTIYF.

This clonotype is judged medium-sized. CDR3 sequence (DNA): TGTGCCAGCAGCGAATTCACAGGGGGGGGAAATCAGCCCCAGCATTTT. Residues: CASSEFTGGGNQPQHF. This sequence joins TRBV5-6 and TRBJ1-5; 8 bases are a match to TRBD1. Per germline, CDR1 SGHDT and CDR2 YYEEEE. V was clipped by 4 bases and J by 4 bases; unmatched bases: 10. The CDR3 spans 16 residues.

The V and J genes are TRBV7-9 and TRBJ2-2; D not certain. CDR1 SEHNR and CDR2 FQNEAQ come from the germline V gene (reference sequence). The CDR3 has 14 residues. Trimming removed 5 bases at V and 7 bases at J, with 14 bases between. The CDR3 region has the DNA TGTGCCAGCAGCCCTAGGCCGCAATACGGGGAGCTGTTTTTT. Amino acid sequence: CASSPRPQYGELFF.